Sequencing of this T cell receptor beta chain was carried out in a study of cytomegalovirus exposure and HLA in healthy donors. Points from the study as a whole: Only CMV serostatus was available as immune exposure information. Rare TCR sequences dominated, though some public TCRs recurred in many donors.

Germline values: CDR1 SNHLY, CDR2 FYNNEI. V lost 5 bases and J lost 5, with 3 bases in between. The CDR3 spans 11 residues. On this clone itself: Its antigen is unidentified.

PCR involved 60 Vbeta and 13 Jbeta primers. This table comes from immunoSEQ multiplex PCR, and its TCRdb copy is limited to in-frame clones, with some not included. The sample consists of around 93,000 clones, 75% to 85% of them appearing once. The specimen sequenced was PBMCs. The clonotype was recovered from a young man in good health and CMV-seropositive. This chain links TRBV2 with TRBJ2-2; D is ambiguous. In DNA, the CDR3 is TGTGCCAGCAGTACAACCGGGGAGCTGTTTTTT. Translation: CASSTTGELFF.